This passage covers 8 T cell receptor beta chains from one sample sequenced in a study of T cells in Graves' hyperthyroidism and ophthalmopathy. The investigators amplified TCR beta CDR3 regions from RNA transcripts. First-round RT-PCR targeting the TCR CDR3 was performed with the HTBI primer set. TCRdb re-called the multiplex PCR reads with MiXCR, one entry per CDR3 protein. The sample records roughly 800,000 distinct CDR3 sequences, roughly 40% being singletons. The specimen was blood. Receptors were obtained from a man aged 18 to 35 with Graves' hyperthyroidism.

The rearrangement joins TRBV4-3 to TRBJ1-1; D is uncertain. The germline gives CDR1 LGHNA, CDR2 YSLEER. V was pared by 1 base and J by 10 bases, with 16 bases between. The CDR3 sequence is 14 residues long. CDR3 residues: CASSQGEGLPRAFF. CDR3 sequence (DNA): TGCGCCAGCAGCCAAGGTGAAGGCCTCCCTCGAGCTTTCTTT.

This clonotype appeared many times. This sequence joins TRBV2 and TRBJ1-2; D is uncertain. The CDR3 sequence is 11 residues long. Trimming took off 0 bases at V and 8 bases at J, with 4 bases between the two ends. Germline V gene data show CDR1 as SNHLY and CDR2 as FYNNEI. CDR3 amino acids: CASSEASGYTF. The CDR3 nucleotides read TGTGCCAGCAGTGAAGCGAGCGGCTACACCTTC.

Details on this clonotype: A much larger clone lies one base from this, so it may be a read error. The CDR3: CASRIGNGYTF. In nucleotides, the CDR3 is TGTGCCAGTAGGATAGGAAATGGCTACACCTTC. The V and J genes are TRBV19 and TRBJ1-2, with no clear D. Germline CDR1 and CDR2: LNHDA and SQIVND (reference sequence). The CDR3 runs to 11 residues.

As to this clonotype: This sequence may be a read error, since a much larger clone differs from it by one base. This sequence joins TRBV10-3 and TRBJ2-7; TRBD2 matches at 8 bases. The CDR3 spans 12 residues. In germline, CDR1 is ENHRY, CDR2 SYGVKD. V lost 8 bases, J lost 5 bases, and 5 bases stayed unmatched. The CDR3 protein is CAIDISGNEQYF. The CDR3 nucleotides read TGTGCCATCGATATTAGCGGGAACGAGCAGTACTTC.

This sequence joins TRBV6-6 and TRBJ2-5; 14 bases line up with TRBD2. Germline lookup yields CDR1 MNHNY and CDR2 SVGAGI (reference sequence). V was pared by 6 bases and J by 5 bases, with 8 bases of the junction left unmatched. The CDR3 spans 16 residues. CDR3 sequence (DNA): TGTGCCAGCAGGGGACTAGCGGGAGAAGAACGGGAGACCCAGTACTTC. It codes for CASRGLAGEERETQYF.

This clonotype was observed a few times. V and J are TRBV12-3 or TRBV12-4 and TRBJ1-6, with D maybe TRBD1 (6 bases). Trimming pared 6 bases from V and 9 bases from J, leaving 18 bases between. CDR3 length: 15 residues. The DNA for the CDR3 is TGTGCCAGCAGGGCTCCCGACAGGCGAGGTTCACCCCTCCACTTT. Protein: CASRAPDRRGSPLHF.

The rearrangement joins TRBV20-1 to TRBJ1-5; D gene ambiguous. CDR3 length: 15 amino acids. V gave up 6 bases and J gave up 3 bases, with 18 bases separating them. Germline-derived CDR1 and CDR2 are DFQATT and SNEGSKA (reference sequence). The chain's CDR3 is CSAPGVEADNQPQHF. Written as DNA, the CDR3 is TGCAGTGCGCCCGGAGTCGAGGCTGACAATCAGCCCCAGCATTTT.

This clonotype turned up a few times. J is TRBJ2-7 and V is TRBV20-1, with D unclear. Germline lookup yields CDR1 DFQATT and CDR2 SNEGSKA (reference sequence). This CDR3 comprises 12 residues. V was trimmed by 1 base and J by 2 bases, leaving 6 bases between them. The CDR3 coding sequence is TGCAGTGCTAGAGTGGGTCCCTACGAGCAGTACTTC. It is translated as CSARVGPYEQYF.